The clone carrying this TCR beta chain was seen only once. What it binds is unknown. The data are from a study of cytomegalovirus exposure and HLA in healthy donors. Study-wide findings and caveats: Immune exposure data for these donors was limited to CMV serostatus. Most TCR beta V segments were productive about 87% or about 30% of the time in an earlier analysis. Fewer N-insertions (relative to the roughly 730-donor mean) were reportedly seen in an Asian-associated ancestry cluster in a later analysis.

60 Vbeta and 13 Jbeta primers were used in PCR. Assay used: immunoSEQ multiplex PCR; TCRdb lists only in-frame clones, some missing. The table records around 140,000 clones, around 83% of them present only once. The CDR3 is made up of 15 amino acids. Germline V CDR1 and CDR2: SGDLS, YYNGEE. V lost 0 bases, J lost 4 bases, and 13 bases lay in between. V and J are TRBV9 and TRBJ1-2; no firm D call. The receptor's source is a woman aged 45 to 65 in good health and CMV-seropositive. The sample was PBMCs. The CDR3 coding sequence is TGTGCCAGCAGCGTAGCCGCGGGGTTAGTCTATGGCTACACCTTC. The encoded protein is CASSVAAGLVYGYTF.